A single sample is the source of the 13 T cell receptor beta chains below, sequenced in a study of graft-versus-host responses after intestinal transplantation. The method was immunoSEQ multiplex PCR; TCRdb's version includes in-frame clones alone and lacks a portion of them. In the table there are 65,000 to 90,000 clones, roughly 90% of which are singletons. These receptors have no identified antigens. This specimen was unstimulated CD8+ T cells sorted from spleen or lymph node cells, taken before intestinal transplant. These receptors originate from a human donor who received an intestinal transplant.

This chain links TRBV2 with TRBJ1-1; D gene ambiguous. Trimming removed 8 bases at V and 6 bases at J, with 16 bases between. Germline CDR1 reads SNHLY; CDR2 reads FYNNEI. The CDR3 length is 13 residues. The CDR3 spells CASSLTVVPEAFF. CDR3 DNA sequence: TGTGCCAGCTCTTTAACGGTGGTCCCTGAAGCTTTCTTT.

V gene TRBV27 combines with J gene TRBJ1-1; a weak D match, TRBD1 (6 bases). V gave up 5 bases and J gave up 1 base, with 14 bases separating them. Per germline, CDR1 MNHEY and CDR2 SMNVEV (reference sequence). This CDR3 has 15 residues. CDR3 amino acids: CASSQAARGNTEAFF. For the CDR3, the DNA is TGTGCCAGCAGTCAAGCGGCCAGGGGGAACACTGAAGCTTTCTTT.

The genes are TRBV9 and TRBJ2-1, with D tentatively TRBD2 (5 bases). CDR3 length equals 15 residues. V was pared by 0 bases and J by 0 bases, with 7 bases between. Germline V gene data show CDR1 as SGDLS and CDR2 as YYNGEE. CDR3 nucleotide sequence: TGTGCCAGCAGCGTAGACGGGGACTCCTACAATGAGCAGTTCTTC. Protein sequence: CASSVDGDSYNEQFF.

The chain joins TRBV27 to TRBJ2-1; D may be TRBD1 (6 bases). There are 13 residues in the CDR3. Germline V gene data show CDR1 as MNHEY and CDR2 as SMNVEV (reference sequence). The germline V and J ends were trimmed by 7 bases and 6 bases, with 13 bases remaining between them. The CDR3 is CASMVLGGNEQFF. The CDR3 coding sequence is TGTGCCAGCATGGTCCTAGGGGGCAATGAGCAGTTCTTC.

This rearrangement joins TRBV9 to TRBJ2-1, with a tentative D call TRBD2 (6 bases). There are 15 residues in the CDR3. CDR1 SGDLS and CDR2 YYNGEE come from the germline V gene. V lost 0 bases and J lost 5, with 12 bases in between. CDR3 region: CASSVVTGVNNEQFF. CDR3 nucleotides: TGTGCCAGCAGCGTAGTAACGGGGGTGAACAATGAGCAGTTCTTC.

The CDR3 loop reads CASSGYQGNTEAFF. CDR3 in DNA: TGTGCCAGCAGCGGGTACCAGGGGAACACTGAAGCTTTCTTT. This rearrangement joins TRBV9 to TRBJ1-1, with a tentative D call TRBD1 (5 bases). Germline lookup yields CDR1 SGDLS and CDR2 YYNGEE. The CDR3 loop spans 14 amino acids. The ends were cut back, 3 bases at V and 1 base at J, with 10 bases in the middle.

This clone occurred once. The CDR3 reads CASSLGGGSNYEQYF. The CDR3 nucleotides read TGTGCCAGCAGCTTGGGTGGGGGGTCCAACTACGAGCAGTACTTC. The chain uses TRBV5-4 and TRBJ2-5, with D possibly being TRBD2 (6 bases). The DNA end is more similar to TRBJ2-7, so the J call may be wrong. The CDR3 totals 15 residues. Germline V lookup: CDR1 SGHNT, CDR2 YYREEE (reference sequence).

The rearrangement links TRBV6-4 to TRBJ1-5; the D gene is possibly TRBD1 (6 bases). V shed 4 bases and J shed 2 bases, with 12 bases lying between them. Germline CDR1 and CDR2: MRHNA and SNTAGT. The CDR3 is 15 amino acids. The chain's CDR3 is CASSATGSGNQPQHF. The CDR3 nucleotides are TGTGCCAGCAGTGCTACAGGGTCCGGCAATCAGCCCCAGCATTTT.

The chain uses TRBV27 and TRBJ2-7; TRBD1 agrees at 7 bases. Germline V gene data show CDR1 as MNHEY and CDR2 as SMNVEV (reference sequence). With V trimmed by 3 bases and J by 4 bases, 12 bases remained unmatched. CDR3 size: 16 residues. The CDR3: CASSFLAGGIRYEQYF. The CDR3 coding sequence is TGTGCCAGCAGTTTCTTGGCAGGGGGAATTAGGTACGAGCAGTACTTC.

In nucleotides, the CDR3 is TGTGCCAGCAGTTTTTGGACAGGGGGGTACGAGCAGTACTTC. As protein: CASSFWTGGYEQYF. The genes are TRBV6-5 and TRBJ2-7; 10 bases align to TRBD1. The CDR3 runs 14 residues. The V gene's germline CDR1 is MNHEY and CDR2 SVGAGI. V shed 4 bases and J 4 bases; nucleotides not matched to a gene: 4.

This clone was found once. J is TRBJ2-7 and V is TRBV27; the D is unclear. V was cut by 3 bases and J by 6 bases, with 9 bases left in between. The CDR3 is made up of 12 amino acids. Germline V gene lookup returns CDR1 MNHEY and CDR2 SMNVEV (reference sequence). The CDR3 spells CASSLPGSEQYF. For the CDR3, the DNA is TGTGCCAGCAGTTTGCCAGGATCCGAGCAGTACTTC.

This clone was observed a handful of times. This CDR3 is CASSSGLAVQETQYF. The CDR3 coding sequence is TGCGCCAGCAGCTCGGGACTAGCGGTTCAAGAGACCCAGTACTTC. The chain couples TRBV5-1 to TRBJ2-5, with 11 bases matching TRBD2. Germline values: CDR1 SGHRS, CDR2 YFSETQ. Trimming cost V 3 bases and J 2 bases; bases outside gene matches: 3. The CDR3 has 15 amino acids.

The J gene is TRBJ2-5, the V gene TRBV5-1; TRBD2 might be the D (7 bases). The J call may be wrong; the DNA end is better matched by TRBJ2-7. Germline CDR1 is SGHRS and CDR2 is YFSETQ. The CDR3 sequence is 17 residues long. This chain's CDR3 is CASSLSSSRGAAYEQYF. The CDR3 DNA reads as TGCGCCAGCAGCTTGAGTTCGAGTCGGGGGGCCGCCTACGAGCAGTACTTC.